This is a list of T cell receptor beta chains from one sample in a study of blood T cell repertoires in COVID-19. Profiled with immunoSEQ multiplex PCR; TCRdb holds only in-frame clones, not every one. Of almost 85,000 clones in the sample, more than 85% were seen once. The specimen was PBMCs or T cells enriched from blood (not recorded which). These TCRs come from a woman aged 50 to 60 with acute COVID-19. CDR3s include the opening cysteine and the closing phenylalanine or tryptophan. A D gene is named only where the DNA matches it firmly. Only part of the rows carry a size: once, few, many, or a class if the clone is expanded.

d_gene: -
j_gene: TRBJ2-2
abundance: -
v_gene: TRBV14
CDR3aa: CASSQHDSHTGELFF
CDR3nt: TGTGCCAGCAGCCAGCACGACTCTCACACCGGGGAGCTGTTTTTT

d_gene: TRBD1
j_gene: TRBJ1-2
abundance: -
v_gene: TRBV14
CDR3aa: CASSQDQGTAYGYTF
CDR3nt: TGTGCCAGCAGCCAAGATCAAGGGACAGCTTATGGCTACACCTTC

d_gene: TRBD2
j_gene: TRBJ2-1
abundance: -
v_gene: TRBV2
CDR3aa: CASIALAGVSSYNEQFF
CDR3nt: TGTGCCAGCATCGCACTAGCGGGAGTGAGCTCCTACAATGAGCAGTTCTTC

d_gene: -
j_gene: TRBJ1-2
abundance: -
v_gene: TRBV6-2/TRBV6-3
CDR3aa: CASSPNPWGDRRGGYTF
CDR3nt: TGTGCCAGCAGCCCGAACCCCTGGGGAGACCGCCGGGGGGGCTACACCTTC

d_gene: -
j_gene: TRBJ1-1
abundance: -
v_gene: TRBV7-6
CDR3aa: CASSLGGVGNTEAFF
CDR3nt: TGTGCCAGCAGCTTAGGGGGGGTGGGTAACACTGAAGCTTTCTTT

d_gene: TRBD1
j_gene: TRBJ1-5
abundance: -
v_gene: TRBV4-1
CDR3aa: CASSQGLQGRNQPQHF
CDR3nt: TGCGCCAGCAGCCAAGGACTACAGGGGCGCAATCAGCCCCAGCATTTT

d_gene: -
j_gene: TRBJ1-2
abundance: once
v_gene: TRBV19
CDR3aa: CASSPAGADYGYTF
CDR3nt: TGTGCCAGCTCCCCGGCGGGTGCTGACTATGGCTACACCTTC

d_gene: -
j_gene: TRBJ1-1
abundance: -
v_gene: TRBV3-1/TRBV3-2
CDR3aa: CASSQGALNTEAFF
CDR3nt: TGTGCCAGCAGCCAAGGGGCCTTGAACACTGAAGCTTTCTTT

d_gene: TRBD2
j_gene: TRBJ2-4
abundance: few
v_gene: TRBV6-2/TRBV6-3
CDR3aa: CASSKLAGVENIQYF
CDR3nt: TGTGCCAGCAGTAAACTAGCGGGAGTGGAAAACATTCAGTACTTC

d_gene: -
j_gene: TRBJ2-2
abundance: -
v_gene: TRBV7-2
CDR3aa: CASSPQQTGELFF
CDR3nt: TGTGCCAGCAGCCCCCAACAGACCGGGGAGCTGTTTTTT

d_gene: -
j_gene: TRBJ2-2
abundance: -
v_gene: TRBV10-1
CDR3aa: CASSESLVAVDTGELFF
CDR3nt: TGCGCCAGCAGTGAGAGTTTGGTGGCGGTGGACACCGGGGAGCTGTTTTTT

d_gene: -
j_gene: TRBJ1-6
abundance: -
v_gene: TRBV19
CDR3aa: CASSIRGAPLHF
CDR3nt: TGTGCCAGTAGTATCAGGGGTGCACCCCTCCACTTT

d_gene: TRBD2
j_gene: TRBJ2-1
abundance: -
v_gene: TRBV7-6
CDR3aa: CASSIGTSGRNEQFF
CDR3nt: TGTGCCAGCAGCATCGGGACTAGCGGGAGAAATGAGCAGTTCTTC

d_gene: -
j_gene: TRBJ2-2
abundance: -
v_gene: TRBV24-1
CDR3aa: CATSAPPRGSGTGELFF
CDR3nt: TGTGCCACCAGTGCCCCCCCCAGGGGAAGCGGTACCGGGGAGCTGTTTTTT

d_gene: TRBD2
j_gene: TRBJ2-3
abundance: once
v_gene: TRBV18
CDR3aa: CASSPPLAGGGDTQYF
CDR3nt: TGTGCCAGCTCACCACCGCTAGCGGGAGGGGGAGATACGCAGTATTTT

d_gene: TRBD1
j_gene: TRBJ1-4
abundance: -
v_gene: TRBV28
CDR3aa: CASSENRGTNEKLFF
CDR3nt: TGTGCCAGCAGTGAAAACAGGGGTACTAATGAAAAACTGTTTTTT

d_gene: -
j_gene: TRBJ1-1
abundance: once
v_gene: TRBV19
CDR3aa: CASTTGFLNTEAFF
CDR3nt: TGTGCCAGTACTACAGGGTTTTTGAACACTGAAGCTTTCTTT

d_gene: TRBD1
j_gene: TRBJ1-2
abundance: -
v_gene: TRBV7-9
CDR3aa: CASSLGDSSTPGYTF
CDR3nt: TGTGCCAGCAGCTTAGGGGACAGCTCAACGCCAGGCTACACCTTC

d_gene: TRBD1
j_gene: TRBJ1-2
abundance: -
v_gene: TRBV10-3
CDR3aa: CAISDMDRAYGYTF
CDR3nt: TGTGCCATCAGTGATATGGACAGGGCCTATGGCTACACCTTC

d_gene: TRBD2
j_gene: TRBJ2-2
abundance: -
v_gene: TRBV29-1
CDR3aa: CSVGLAGGYTGELFF
CDR3nt: TGCAGCGTTGGACTAGCGGGAGGGTATACCGGGGAGCTGTTTTTT

d_gene: -
j_gene: TRBJ1-2
abundance: -
v_gene: TRBV11-2
CDR3aa: CASSPSPGPAYGYTF
CDR3nt: TGTGCCAGCAGCCCGAGCCCAGGTCCCGCCTATGGCTACACCTTC

d_gene: TRBD2
j_gene: TRBJ2-5
abundance: -
v_gene: TRBV11-2
CDR3aa: CASSLGTSGGQETQYF
CDR3nt: TGTGCCAGCAGCTTGGGGACTAGCGGGGGACAAGAGACCCAGTACTTC

d_gene: -
j_gene: TRBJ1-4
abundance: once
v_gene: TRBV25-1
CDR3aa: CASSEYLTGSNEKLFF
CDR3nt: TGTGCCAGCAGTGAATATTTGACAGGATCTAATGAAAAACTGTTTTTT

d_gene: -
j_gene: TRBJ1-6
abundance: -
v_gene: TRBV30
CDR3aa: CAWDRYNSPLHF
CDR3nt: TGTGCCTGGGACAGATATAATTCACCCCTCCACTTT